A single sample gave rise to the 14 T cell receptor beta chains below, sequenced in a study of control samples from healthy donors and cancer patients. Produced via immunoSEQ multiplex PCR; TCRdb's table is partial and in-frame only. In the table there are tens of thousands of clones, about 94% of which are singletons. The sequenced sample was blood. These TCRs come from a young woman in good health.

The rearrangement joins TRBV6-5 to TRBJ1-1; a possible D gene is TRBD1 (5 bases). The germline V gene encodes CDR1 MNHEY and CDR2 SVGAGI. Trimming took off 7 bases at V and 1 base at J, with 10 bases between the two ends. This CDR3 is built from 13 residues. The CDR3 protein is CASTSDRNTEAFF. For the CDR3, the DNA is TGTGCCAGCACTTCAGACAGGAACACTGAAGCTTTCTTT.

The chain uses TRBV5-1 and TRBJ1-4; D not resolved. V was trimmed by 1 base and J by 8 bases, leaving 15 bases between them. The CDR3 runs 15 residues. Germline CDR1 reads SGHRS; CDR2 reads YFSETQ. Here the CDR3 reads CASSLLGSGKEKLFF. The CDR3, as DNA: TGCGCCAGCAGCTTGCTGGGGTCGGGGAAGGAAAAACTGTTTTTT.

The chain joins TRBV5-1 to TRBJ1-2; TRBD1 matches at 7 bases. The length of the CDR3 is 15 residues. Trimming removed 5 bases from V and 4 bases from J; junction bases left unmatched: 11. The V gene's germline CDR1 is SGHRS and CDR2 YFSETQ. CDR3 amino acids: CASSRDRESIYGYTF. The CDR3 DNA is TGCGCCAGCAGTCGTGACAGGGAATCTATCTATGGCTACACCTTC.

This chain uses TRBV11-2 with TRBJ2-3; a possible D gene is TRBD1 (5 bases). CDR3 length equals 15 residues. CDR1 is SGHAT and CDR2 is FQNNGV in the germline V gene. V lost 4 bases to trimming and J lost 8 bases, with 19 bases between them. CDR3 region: CASSSPQGSGGTQYF. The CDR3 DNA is TGTGCCAGCAGCTCCCCCCAGGGCTCGGGTGGTACGCAGTATTTT.

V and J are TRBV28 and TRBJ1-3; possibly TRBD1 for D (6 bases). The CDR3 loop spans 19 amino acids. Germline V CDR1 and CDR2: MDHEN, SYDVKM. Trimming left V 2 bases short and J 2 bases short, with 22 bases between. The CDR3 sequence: CASSLLFGGAGTAGNTIYF. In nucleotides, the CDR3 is TGTGCCAGCAGTTTACTATTCGGGGGCGCAGGTACAGCTGGAAACACCATATATTTT.

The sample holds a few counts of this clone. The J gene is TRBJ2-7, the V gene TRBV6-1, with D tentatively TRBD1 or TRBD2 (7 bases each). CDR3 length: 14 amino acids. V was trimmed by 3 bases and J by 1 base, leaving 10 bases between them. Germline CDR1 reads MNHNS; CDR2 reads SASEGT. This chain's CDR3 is CASSDQGGSYEQYF. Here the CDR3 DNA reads TGTGCCAGCAGTGACCAGGGGGGGTCCTACGAGCAGTACTTC.

CDR3 amino acids: CSAPGGYEQYF. The CDR3 DNA is TGCAGTGCTCCCGGCGGGTACGAGCAGTACTTC. J is TRBJ2-7 and V is TRBV20-1; D may be TRBD2 (5 bases). Germline CDR1 is DFQATT and CDR2 is SNEGSKA (reference sequence). The CDR3 consists of 11 residues. V was pared by 5 bases and J by 4 bases, with 9 bases between.

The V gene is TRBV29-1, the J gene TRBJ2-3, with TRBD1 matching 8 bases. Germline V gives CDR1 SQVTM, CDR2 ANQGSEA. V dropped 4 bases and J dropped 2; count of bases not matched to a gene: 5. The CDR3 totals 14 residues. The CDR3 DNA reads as TGCAGCGTTGTACCCCAGGGGGCCACAGATACGCAGTATTTT. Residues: CSVVPQGATDTQYF.

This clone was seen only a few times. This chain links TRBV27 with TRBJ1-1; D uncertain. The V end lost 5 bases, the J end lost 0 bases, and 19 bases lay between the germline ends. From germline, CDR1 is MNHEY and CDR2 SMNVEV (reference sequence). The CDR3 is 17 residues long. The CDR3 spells CASSPSIDPPMNTEAFF. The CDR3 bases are TGTGCCAGCAGTCCATCCATAGACCCTCCCATGAACACTGAAGCTTTCTTT.

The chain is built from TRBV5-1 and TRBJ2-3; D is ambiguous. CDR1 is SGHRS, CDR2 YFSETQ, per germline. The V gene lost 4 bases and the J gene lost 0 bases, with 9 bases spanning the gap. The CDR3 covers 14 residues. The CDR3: CASSISPSTDTQYF. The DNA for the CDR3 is TGCGCCAGCAGCATAAGCCCTAGCACAGATACGCAGTATTTT.

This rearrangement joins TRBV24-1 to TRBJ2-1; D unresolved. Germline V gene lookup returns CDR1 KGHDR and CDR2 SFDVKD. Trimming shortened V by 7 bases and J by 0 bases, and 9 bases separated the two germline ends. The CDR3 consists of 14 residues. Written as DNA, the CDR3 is TGTGCCACCAGCCCCCACGGCTCCTACAATGAGCAGTTCTTC. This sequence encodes CATSPHGSYNEQFF.

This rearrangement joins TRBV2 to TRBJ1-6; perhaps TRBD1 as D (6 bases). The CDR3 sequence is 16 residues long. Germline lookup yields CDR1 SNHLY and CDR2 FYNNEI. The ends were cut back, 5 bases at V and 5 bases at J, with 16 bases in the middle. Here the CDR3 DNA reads TGTGCCAGCAGTTACAGGGCCGGGGGGAATAATTCACCCCTCCACTTT. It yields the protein CASSYRAGGNNSPLHF.

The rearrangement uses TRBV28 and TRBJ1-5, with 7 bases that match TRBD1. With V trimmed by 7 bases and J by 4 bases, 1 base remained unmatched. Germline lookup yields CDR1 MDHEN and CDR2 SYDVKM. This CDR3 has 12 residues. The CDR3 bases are TGTGCCAGCAAGACAGGGAATCAGCCCCAGCATTTT. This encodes CASKTGNQPQHF.

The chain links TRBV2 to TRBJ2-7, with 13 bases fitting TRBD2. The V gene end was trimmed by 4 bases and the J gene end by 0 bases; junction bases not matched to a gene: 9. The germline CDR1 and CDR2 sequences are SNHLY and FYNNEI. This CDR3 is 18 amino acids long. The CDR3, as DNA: TGTGCCAGCAGTGCCCTCTTCGGACTAGCGGGAGCCTCCTACGAGCAGTACTTC. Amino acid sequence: CASSALFGLAGASYEQYF.